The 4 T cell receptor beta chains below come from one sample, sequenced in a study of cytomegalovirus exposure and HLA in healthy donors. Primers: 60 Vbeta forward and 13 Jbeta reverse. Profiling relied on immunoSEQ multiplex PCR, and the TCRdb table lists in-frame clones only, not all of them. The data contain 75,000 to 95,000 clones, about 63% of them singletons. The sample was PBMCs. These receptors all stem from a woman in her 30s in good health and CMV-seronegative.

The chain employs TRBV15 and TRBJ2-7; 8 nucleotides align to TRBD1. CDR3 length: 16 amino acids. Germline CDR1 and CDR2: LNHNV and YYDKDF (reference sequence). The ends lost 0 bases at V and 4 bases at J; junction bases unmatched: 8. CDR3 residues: CATSRDLGQGLYEQYF. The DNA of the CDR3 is TGTGCCACCAGCAGAGATCTTGGACAGGGCCTGTACGAGCAGTACTTC.

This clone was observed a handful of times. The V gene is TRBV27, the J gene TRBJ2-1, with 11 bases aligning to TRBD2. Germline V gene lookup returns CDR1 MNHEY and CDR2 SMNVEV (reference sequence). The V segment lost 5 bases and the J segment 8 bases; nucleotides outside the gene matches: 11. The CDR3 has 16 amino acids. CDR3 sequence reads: CASSPEPGLAAHEQFF. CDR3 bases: TGTGCCAGCAGTCCTGAACCGGGACTAGCGGCCCATGAGCAGTTCTTC.

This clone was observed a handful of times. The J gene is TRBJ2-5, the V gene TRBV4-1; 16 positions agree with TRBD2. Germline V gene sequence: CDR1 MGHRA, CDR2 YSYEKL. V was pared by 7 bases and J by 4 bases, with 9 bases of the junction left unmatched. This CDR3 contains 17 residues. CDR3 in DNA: TGCGCCAGCACGCCGGGACTAGCGGGGGGGCCGGGAGAGACCCAGTACTTC. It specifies CASTPGLAGGPGETQYF.

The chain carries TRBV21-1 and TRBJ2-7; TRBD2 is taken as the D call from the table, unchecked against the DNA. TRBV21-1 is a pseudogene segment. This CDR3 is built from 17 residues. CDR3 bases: TGTGCCAGCAGCAAACCCCGGTATAGCGGGACCCTCTACGAGCAGTACTTC. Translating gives CASSKPRYSGTLYEQYF.